This T cell receptor (beta chain) is from a study of Ad26.COV2.S vaccination and SARS-CoV-2 variants. Looking at the study overall: Administration of Ad26.COV2.S was intramuscular, either once or twice 56 days apart.

To note about this clone: Its specificity is not known.

The germline CDR1 and CDR2 sequences are SGHDT and YYEEEE. The length of the CDR3 is 16 residues. With 4 bases clipped from V and 3 bases from J, the junction kept 5 bases outside the gene matches. Some clones are missing from TCRdb's copy, which holds only in-frame ones; the method was immunoSEQ multiplex PCR. The sample contains fewer than 500,000 clones, roughly nine tenths of which appear only once. Treatment described: some 19 received Ad26.COV2.S at low or high dose, single or two shots; roughly 5 received placebo; per-sample allocation not given. It was on day 63 after the first vaccine or placebo injection that samples were taken. Overall study results and limits: Vaccine recipients posted higher spike-specific TCR breadth than their placebo counterparts. Possible underestimation of total T cell responses by the TCR breadth and depth analyses was noted. Responses of spike-specific T cells (both CD8+ and CD4+) reportedly showed substantial breadth after vaccination.

The TCR comes from a person between 18 and 65 years old who received the Ad26.COV2.S COVID-19 vaccine or a placebo. This chain uses TRBV5-6 with TRBJ2-3; TRBD2 agrees at 13 bases. The sequences come from peripheral blood, collected in a trial of Ad26.COV2.S vaccine versus placebo. CDR3 sequence: CASSPGLAGATDTQYF. CDR3 DNA: TGTGCCAGCAGCCCCGGACTAGCGGGGGCTACAGATACGCAGTATTTT.